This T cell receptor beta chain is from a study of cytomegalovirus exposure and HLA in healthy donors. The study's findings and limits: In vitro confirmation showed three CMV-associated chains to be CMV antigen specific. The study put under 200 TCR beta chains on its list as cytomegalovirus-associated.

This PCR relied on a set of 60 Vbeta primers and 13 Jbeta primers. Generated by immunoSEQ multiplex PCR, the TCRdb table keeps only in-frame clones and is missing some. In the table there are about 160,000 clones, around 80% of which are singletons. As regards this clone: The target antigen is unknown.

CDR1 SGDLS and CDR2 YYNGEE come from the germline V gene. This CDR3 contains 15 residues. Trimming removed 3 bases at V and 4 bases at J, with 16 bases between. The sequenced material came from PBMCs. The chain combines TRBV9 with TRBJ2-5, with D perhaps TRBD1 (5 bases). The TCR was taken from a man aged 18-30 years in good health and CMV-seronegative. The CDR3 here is CASSALVGQGETQYF. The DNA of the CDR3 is TGTGCCAGCAGCGCCCTTGTTGGGCAGGGAGAGACCCAGTACTTC.